This is a list of T cell receptor beta chains from one sample in a study of Graves' ophthalmopathy and Graves' hyperthyroidism. TCRdb ran MiXCR on the multiplex PCR reads and lists one entry per CDR3 protein. The sample gives 400,000 to 450,000 distinct CDR3 sequences, 21% of which show up once; around 3% is in the top ten. What was sequenced was peripheral blood. These receptors were collected from a woman aged 18-29 years with stable Graves' hyperthyroidism. Each CDR3 is given with its conserved first and last residue. The order of the fields is CDR3 protein, CDR3 DNA, D gene, clone size, V gene, J gene. D genes are given only for firm matches. Size is omitted from some rows. Given values are once, few, many or a class for expanded clones.

CDR3: CATSREGTGTYEQYF
DNA: TGTGCCACCAGCAGAGAAGGGACAGGAACCTACGAGCAGTACTTC
D: TRBD1
size: many
V: TRBV15
J: TRBJ2-7

CDR3: CASNYPFGTLNTEAFF
DNA: TGTGCCAGCAACTATCCCTTTGGGACACTGAACACTGAAGCTTTCTTT
D: -
size: few
V: TRBV6-9
J: TRBJ1-1

CDR3: CSASDRGQFSNQPQHF
DNA: TGCAGTGCTTCGGACAGGGGGCAATTTAGCAATCAGCCCCAGCATTTT
D: TRBD1
size: few
V: TRBV20-1
J: TRBJ1-5

CDR3: CASSVIPSSYEQYF
DNA: TGTGCCAGCAGCGTCATCCCCTCCTCCTACGAGCAGTACTTC
D: -
size: many
V: TRBV9
J: TRBJ2-7

CDR3: CSAPPGTGDPRETQYF
DNA: TGCAGTGCTCCCCCGGGGACAGGGGACCCTCGGGAGACCCAGTACTTC
D: TRBD1
size: -
V: TRBV20-1
J: TRBJ2-5

CDR3: CSVVEDGAYGYTF
DNA: TGCAGCGTTGTTGAGGATGGGGCCTATGGCTACACCTTC
D: -
size: once
V: TRBV29-1
J: TRBJ1-2

CDR3: CASSPWLATGGELFF
DNA: TGTGCCAGCAGTCCCTGGCTAGCTACGGGCGGGGAGCTGTTTTTT
D: -
size: few
V: TRBV27
J: TRBJ2-2

CDR3: CASSVEGTLYEQYF
DNA: TGTGCCAGCAGCGTAGAAGGGACACTATACGAGCAGTACTTC
D: -
size: once
V: TRBV9
J: TRBJ2-7

CDR3: CASSLSYGNTEAFF
DNA: TGTGCCAGCAGTTTATCATATGGGAACACTGAAGCTTTCTTT
D: -
size: -
V: TRBV27
J: TRBJ1-1

CDR3: CASSLAGHLNTEAFF
DNA: TGCGCCAGCAGCCTCGCGGGACACCTGAACACTGAAGCTTTCTTT
D: -
size: -
V: TRBV5-1
J: TRBJ1-1

CDR3: CASRANRFYYEQYF
DNA: TGTGCCAGCAGGGCAAACAGGTTTTATTACGAGCAGTACTTC
D: -
size: many
V: TRBV6-1
J: TRBJ2-7

CDR3: CASSTRGLPGANYGYTF
DNA: TGTGCCAGCAGTACCCGGGGACTGCCAGGAGCTAACTATGGCTACACCTTC
D: -
size: many
V: TRBV6-5
J: TRBJ1-2

CDR3: CASSPIRKPNYGYTF
DNA: TGTGCCAGCAGCCCCATTCGGAAGCCAAACTATGGCTACACCTTC
D: -
size: many
V: TRBV12-3/TRBV12-4
J: TRBJ1-2

CDR3: CASRDPGRYTEAFF
DNA: TGTGCCAGCAGGGACCCCGGCCGGTACACTGAAGCTTTCTTT
D: -
size: many
V: TRBV28
J: TRBJ1-1

CDR3: CAISVSDRGKPQHF
DNA: TGTGCCATCAGTGTTAGCGACAGGGGAAAGCCCCAGCATTTT
D: TRBD1
size: many
V: TRBV10-3
J: TRBJ1-5

CDR3: CASSFLSGTGELFF
DNA: TGTGCCAGCAGTTTCTTGTCGGGCACCGGGGAGCTGTTTTTT
D: -
size: -
V: TRBV6-5
J: TRBJ2-2

CDR3: CASSLYTEAFF
DNA: TGTGCCAGCAGCTTGTACACTGAAGCTTTCTTT
D: -
size: many
V: TRBV5-6
J: TRBJ1-1

CDR3: CATSSGLIHAGELFF
DNA: TGTGCCACCAGTTCAGGGTTAATTCACGCCGGGGAGCTGTTTTTT
D: -
size: many
V: TRBV24-1
J: TRBJ2-2

CDR3: CASSPDIANYGYTF
DNA: TGTGCCAGCAGCCCGGACATTGCTAATTATGGCTACACCTTC
D: -
size: many
V: TRBV11-1
J: TRBJ1-2

CDR3: CASTVAGGGTGELFF
DNA: TGTGCCAGCACCGTAGCGGGAGGAGGAACCGGGGAGCTGTTTTTT
D: TRBD2
size: many
V: TRBV6-5
J: TRBJ2-2

CDR3: CSARDRLAGADTQYF
DNA: TGCAGTGCTAGAGATCGACTAGCGGGAGCAGATACGCAGTATTTT
D: TRBD2
size: many
V: TRBV20-1
J: TRBJ2-3

CDR3: CSSREMTGVETQYF
DNA: TGCAGTTCTAGAGAGATGACAGGGGTCGAGACCCAGTACTTC
D: TRBD1
size: -
V: TRBV20-1
J: TRBJ2-5

CDR3: CASRSRDYEQYF
DNA: TGTGCCAGCAGGTCCCGGGACTACGAGCAGTACTTC
D: -
size: many
V: TRBV6-5
J: TRBJ2-7

CDR3: CASGRQDGELFF
DNA: TGTGCAAGCGGGAGGCAAGACGGGGAGCTGTTTTTT
D: TRBD2
size: many
V: TRBV6-1
J: TRBJ2-2

CDR3: CAWNRLNTEAFF
DNA: TGTGCCTGGAACAGACTGAACACTGAAGCTTTCTTT
D: -
size: many
V: TRBV30
J: TRBJ1-1

CDR3: CASNPTKGGEQYF
DNA: TGCGCCAGCAACCCTACGAAGGGTGGCGAGCAGTACTTC
D: -
size: few
V: TRBV10-1
J: TRBJ2-7

CDR3: CSAASVHRNTGELFF
DNA: TGCAGTGCCGCTAGTGTTCATAGGAACACCGGGGAGCTGTTTTTT
D: -
size: -
V: TRBV20-1
J: TRBJ2-2

CDR3: CASKQGWGDYGYTF
DNA: TGTGCCAGCAAGCAGGGTTGGGGAGACTATGGCTACACCTTC
D: -
size: many
V: TRBV27
J: TRBJ1-2

CDR3: CAISGQGGYEQYF
DNA: TGTGCCATCAGTGGGCAGGGAGGCTACGAGCAGTACTTC
D: -
size: many
V: TRBV10-3
J: TRBJ2-7

CDR3: CASSLQGMSEQYF
DNA: TGTGCCAGCAGTTTACAGGGTATGAGCGAGCAGTACTTC
D: -
size: -
V: TRBV6-2/TRBV6-3
J: TRBJ2-7

CDR3: CASTGGTGDVGKNIQYF
DNA: TGTGCCAGCACCGGAGGGACAGGGGATGTTGGCAAAAACATTCAGTACTTC
D: TRBD1
size: many
V: TRBV25-1
J: TRBJ2-4

CDR3: CSARGGGNREVNQPQHF
DNA: TGCAGTGCTAGGGGGGGCGGTAACAGGGAAGTCAATCAGCCCCAGCATTTT
D: -
size: -
V: TRBV20-1
J: TRBJ1-5

CDR3: CASSYEQGMNTEAFF
DNA: TGTGCCAGCAGTTACGAACAGGGGATGAACACTGAAGCTTTCTTT
D: TRBD1
size: -
V: TRBV6-5
J: TRBJ1-1

CDR3: CASLPRNRVGYGYTF
DNA: TGTGCCAGCCTTCCACGGAACAGGGTCGGCTATGGCTACACCTTC
D: -
size: many
V: TRBV28
J: TRBJ1-2

CDR3: CASSFELGQLNYGYTF
DNA: TGTGCCAGCAGTTTCGAGCTAGGGCAGTTGAACTATGGCTACACCTTC
D: -
size: many
V: TRBV12-3/TRBV12-4
J: TRBJ1-2

CDR3: CASSLGVQETQYF
DNA: TGTGCCAGCAGCTTAGGAGTCCAAGAGACCCAGTACTTC
D: -
size: many
V: TRBV11-2
J: TRBJ2-5

CDR3: CASSPAGTGGNQPQHF
DNA: TGTGCCAGCAGTCCAGCGGGGACAGGGGGGAATCAGCCCCAGCATTTT
D: TRBD1
size: few
V: TRBV28
J: TRBJ1-5

CDR3: CASSFRQGTEAFF
DNA: TGTGCCAGCAGCTTCCGACAGGGCACTGAAGCTTTCTTT
D: TRBD1
size: many
V: TRBV7-2
J: TRBJ1-1

CDR3: CASSTSGRGQETQYF
DNA: TGTGCCAGCAGTACTAGCGGGAGGGGCCAAGAGACCCAGTACTTC
D: TRBD2
size: many
V: TRBV12-3/TRBV12-4
J: TRBJ2-5

CDR3: CATSRDLAGGRGEQYF
DNA: TGTGCCACCAGCAGAGATCTAGCGGGAGGTCGAGGCGAGCAGTACTTC
D: TRBD2
size: many
V: TRBV15
J: TRBJ2-7

CDR3: CSARDSGTTTYEQYF
DNA: TGCAGTGCTAGGGATTCCGGGACTACCACCTACGAGCAGTACTTC
D: TRBD2
size: -
V: TRBV20-1
J: TRBJ2-7

CDR3: CATSRDGGTEAFF
DNA: TGTGCCACCAGCAGAGATGGCGGAACTGAAGCTTTCTTT
D: -
size: many
V: TRBV15
J: TRBJ1-1

CDR3: CASSLGGTYEQYF
DNA: TGTGCCAGCAGTTTAGGGGGGACCTACGAGCAGTACTTC
D: -
size: many
V: TRBV12-3/TRBV12-4
J: TRBJ2-7

CDR3: CASSRPGSLGYEQYF
DNA: TGTGCCAGCAGTCGGCCGGGATCCCTTGGGTACGAGCAGTACTTC
D: -
size: -
V: TRBV6-2/TRBV6-3
J: TRBJ2-7

CDR3: CSARQGLETQYF
DNA: TGCAGTGCTAGACAGGGGTTGGAGACCCAGTACTTC
D: -
size: many
V: TRBV20-1
J: TRBJ2-5

CDR3: CASARTSPYEQYF
DNA: TGTGCCAGCGCAAGGACTAGCCCCTACGAGCAGTACTTC
D: TRBD2
size: many
V: TRBV6-2/TRBV6-3
J: TRBJ2-7

CDR3: CTATRLRGAEAFF
DNA: TGCACCGCGACGAGACTCCGAGGGGCTGAAGCTTTCTTT
D: -
size: many
V: TRBV20-1
J: TRBJ1-1

CDR3: CASSSPHRNTEAFF
DNA: TGTGCCAGCTCATCCCCCCACAGGAACACTGAAGCTTTCTTT
D: -
size: -
V: TRBV18
J: TRBJ1-1

CDR3: CASSSRGNTEAFF
DNA: TGTGCCAGCAGCTCGAGGGGTAACACTGAAGCTTTCTTT
D: -
size: many
V: TRBV11-1
J: TRBJ1-1

CDR3: CASSLGSPTYEQYF
DNA: TGTGCCAGCAGCTTAGGTAGTCCTACCTACGAGCAGTACTTC
D: -
size: many
V: TRBV13
J: TRBJ2-7

CDR3: CASSLRTSGIYEQYF
DNA: TGTGCCAGCAGCTTAAGGACTAGCGGGATCTACGAGCAGTACTTC
D: TRBD2
size: many
V: TRBV11-2
J: TRBJ2-7

CDR3: CASSGQGLTEAFF
DNA: TGTGCCAGCAGTGGACAGGGTTTGACTGAAGCTTTCTTT
D: TRBD1
size: many
V: TRBV2
J: TRBJ1-1

CDR3: CASSPGTSGGRETQYF
DNA: TGTGCCAGCAGCCCAGGGACTAGCGGAGGTCGCGAGACCCAGTACTTC
D: TRBD2
size: many
V: TRBV11-2
J: TRBJ2-5

CDR3: CASRAGGTYEQYF
DNA: TGTGCCAGCAGAGCGGGAGGAACCTACGAGCAGTACTTC
D: TRBD2
size: many
V: TRBV7-2
J: TRBJ2-7

CDR3: CASSLDGGYSNEQFF
DNA: TGTGCCAGCAGCTTAGATGGGGGCTACTCCAATGAGCAGTTCTTC
D: -
size: -
V: TRBV7-8
J: TRBJ2-1

CDR3: CASSPTGSWGANVLTF
DNA: TGTGCCAGCAGTCCTACAGGGTCTTGGGGGGCCAACGTCCTGACTTTC
D: -
size: many
V: TRBV27
J: TRBJ2-6

CDR3: CSARDLSGSSFQETQYF
DNA: TGCAGTGCTAGAGATCTATCTGGGTCAAGCTTCCAAGAGACCCAGTACTTC
D: -
size: many
V: TRBV20-1
J: TRBJ2-5

CDR3: CASSFDRRDRINEQYF
DNA: TGTGCCAGCAGTTTTGACCGCCGGGACAGGATAAACGAGCAGTACTTC
D: TRBD1
size: many
V: TRBV27
J: TRBJ2-7

CDR3: CASRARRAEETQYF
DNA: TGTGCCAGCAGGGCTCGGAGGGCCGAAGAGACCCAGTACTTC
D: -
size: -
V: TRBV12-3/TRBV12-4
J: TRBJ2-5

CDR3: CAIRSPGGRAETQYF
DNA: TGTGCCATCAGGTCGCCTGGCGGGAGGGCGGAGACCCAGTACTTC
D: TRBD2
size: many
V: TRBV10-3
J: TRBJ2-5